Each of the 25 T cell receptor beta chains below was sequenced from the same sample in a study of cytotoxic CD8 clonotypes in ibrutinib-treated CLL (dated by TCRdb to the early 2020s). The time point label for this specimen denotes: 12 months on ibrutinib. Libraries were constructed by the immunoSEQ multiplex PCR assay. Drawn from immuneACCESS, this table holds only the in-frame rearrangements with V and J called that TCRdb kept. Clones are partly lost; checked studies trace under half to an unresolved V gene and leave the rest unexplained. For this sample there are tens of thousands of clones; over 60% appear just once. The top ten clonotypes cover approximately 13% of the sample. Source: PBMCs, taken after 12 months of ibrutinib treatment. The receptors derive from a human donor with chronic lymphocytic leukemia.

This clone was seen only a few times. The V call is TRBV10-2, the J call TRBJ2-7; TRBD1 or TRBD2 may be the D gene (6 bases each). CDR3 length: 13 residues. V dropped 4 bases and J dropped 4 bases, with 11 bases sitting between them. CDR1 WSHSY and CDR2 SAAADI come from the germline V gene. DNA for the CDR3: TGCGCCAGCAGTGGGGGGGCTGGATACGAGCAGTACTTC. Translation: CASSGGAGYEQYF.

V is TRBV19 and J is TRBJ2-5, with 12 bases aligning to TRBD2. Germline values: CDR1 LNHDA, CDR2 SQIVND (reference sequence). The J segment lost 2 bases and the V segment lost 6 bases, leaving 4 bases of the junction unmatched. This CDR3 has 15 amino acids. The CDR3 protein is CASRRLAGDQETQYF. The CDR3 bases are TGTGCCAGTAGACGACTAGCGGGAGATCAAGAGACCCAGTACTTC. Drawing the rest from reference TRBV19 and TRBJ2-5, the complete variable domain is DGGITQSPKYLFRKEGQNVTLSCEQNLNHDAMYWYRQDPGQGLRLIYYSQIVNDFQKGDIAEGYSVSREKKESFPLTVTSAQKNPTAFYLCASRRLAGDQETQYFGPGTRLLVL.

V is TRBV29-1 and J is TRBJ2-2, with D maybe TRBD2 (5 bases). V lost 2 bases to trimming and J lost 5 bases, with 9 bases between them. The CDR3 extends over 13 amino acids. Germline V CDR1 and CDR2: SQVTM, ANQGSEA. The CDR3 region is CSVELSGTGELFF. CDR3 bases: TGCAGCGTTGAATTGTCGGGGACCGGGGAGCTGTTTTTT.

The genes are TRBV10-1 and TRBJ2-2; no definite D call. The germline V gene has CDR1 WNHNN and CDR2 SYGVQD (reference sequence). This CDR3 has 12 amino acids. Trimming left V 6 bases short and J 1 base short, with 3 bases between. The CDR3 spells CASRGNTGELFF. The CDR3 coding sequence is TGCGCCAGCAGAGGGAACACCGGGGAGCTGTTTTTT.

This chain links TRBV28 with TRBJ2-2; D unclear. CDR1 is MDHEN and CDR2 is SYDVKM in the germline V gene. CDR3 length: 16 amino acids. The V end was cut by 10 bases, the J end by 6 bases, with 24 bases between. As DNA, the CDR3 is TGTGCCACCACGGAGCTGGGTACGCGTTTCCCCGGGGAGCTGTTTTTT. This encodes CATTELGTRFPGELFF.

The chain is built from TRBV9 and TRBJ1-2; 9 positions agree with TRBD1. Germline CDR1 is SGDLS and CDR2 is YYNGEE. The CDR3 is 15 amino acids. J was trimmed by 5 bases and V by 3 bases; bases with no gene match: 8. The CDR3 coding sequence is TGTGCCAGCAGCGCATCCTCCGGGACAGGGTATGGCTACACCTTC. Amino acids: CASSASSGTGYGYTF. Full variable domain (remainder filled in from reference TRBV9 and TRBJ1-2): DSGVTQTPKHLITATGQRVTLRCSPRSGDLSVYWYQQSLDQGLQFLIQYYNGEERAKGNILERFSAQQFPDLHSELNLSSLELGDSALYFCASSASSGTGYGYTFGSGTRLTVV.

CDR3 nucleotide sequence: TGTGCCAGCAGTTACTCTGGCAGGGGTGTCTATGGCTACACCTTC. Translated, it gives CASSYSGRGVYGYTF. The chain recombines TRBV6-6 with TRBJ1-2; weak D call: TRBD1 (6 bases). The CDR3 has 15 amino acids. Trimming pared 0 bases from V and 4 bases from J, leaving 12 bases between. Germline values: CDR1 MNHNY, CDR2 SVGAGI (reference sequence).

This chain joins TRBV7-8 and TRBJ2-1; tentatively, D is TRBD1 (5 bases). Trimming took off 5 bases at V and 9 bases at J, with 14 bases between the two ends. From germline, CDR1 is SGHVS and CDR2 FQNEAQ. The CDR3 is 13 amino acids. The CDR3 nucleotides read TGTGCCAGCAGCGTCCAGGGTACAGGTGAGCAGTTCTTC. This translates into CASSVQGTGEQFF. Using reference TRBV7-8 and TRBJ2-1 for the parts outside the CDR3, the full variable domain is GAGVSQSPRYKVAKRGQDVALRCDPISGHVSLFWYQQALGQGPEFLTYFQNEAQLDKSGLPSDRFFAERPEGSVSTLKIQRTQQEDSAVYLCASSVQGTGEQFFGPGTRLTVL.

The chain couples TRBV9 to TRBJ1-2; D remains ambiguous. Germline assignment: CDR1 SGDLS and CDR2 YYNGEE. The CDR3 is made up of 14 amino acids. Trimming left V 3 bases short and J 0 bases short, with 9 bases between. The CDR3 region is CASSGSPTNYGYTF. Written as DNA, the CDR3 is TGTGCCAGCAGCGGTTCCCCGACTAACTATGGCTACACCTTC. The whole variable domain, filled in from reference TRBV9 and TRBJ1-2, reads DSGVTQTPKHLITATGQRVTLRCSPRSGDLSVYWYQQSLDQGLQFLIQYYNGEERAKGNILERFSAQQFPDLHSELNLSSLELGDSALYFCASSGSPTNYGYTFGSGTRLTVV.

The V gene is TRBV5-6, the J gene TRBJ2-7; TRBD1 might be the D (6 bases). The CDR3 loop spans 15 amino acids. The ends were cut back, 3 bases at V and 5 bases at J, with 18 bases in the middle. CDR1 SGHDT and CDR2 YYEEEE come from the germline V gene. The CDR3 spells CASSSLQGMTNEQYF. The CDR3 region has the DNA TGTGCCAGCAGCTCACTGCAGGGGATGACTAACGAGCAGTACTTC.

This chain connects TRBV2 to TRBJ2-1; TRBD2 matches 11 bases. Germline V gene lookup returns CDR1 SNHLY and CDR2 FYNNEI. The length of the CDR3 is 15 residues. V lost 10 bases to trimming and J lost 4 bases; unmatched junction nucleotides: 9. This CDR3 reads CATHSGRAEYNEQFF. As DNA, the CDR3 is TGTGCCACCCATAGCGGGAGGGCCGAGTACAATGAGCAGTTCTTC.

The gene calls are TRBV6-1 and TRBJ2-3; the D gene is possibly TRBD2 (5 bases). Trimming cost V 5 bases and J 2 bases, with 14 bases left between them. The CDR3 runs to 15 residues. The V gene's germline CDR1 is MNHNS and CDR2 SASEGT. The CDR3 here is CASSHKQRNTDTQYF. The CDR3 DNA is TGTGCCAGCAGTCATAAACAGCGGAACACAGATACGCAGTATTTT.

V gene TRBV4-3 combines with J gene TRBJ2-1; possible D gene TRBD2, 6 bases. Trimming shortened V by 0 bases and J by 4 bases, and 10 bases separated the two germline ends. The germline V gene has CDR1 LGHNA and CDR2 YSLEER. CDR3 length equals 15 residues. The CDR3 region has the DNA TGCGCCAGCAGCCAAGAATGGACTATATACAATGAGCAGTTCTTC. This codes for CASSQEWTIYNEQFF.

This sequence joins TRBV21-1 and TRBJ2-7; TRBD2 was called by the table and not checked on the DNA. TRBV21-1 is designated a pseudogene. This CDR3 contains 14 residues. CDR3 in amino acids: CASSLGELSYEQYF. As DNA, the CDR3 is TGTGCCAGCAGCCTCGGAGAATTATCCTACGAGCAGTACTTC.

The rearrangement joins TRBV4-3 to TRBJ1-4; D is undetermined. The germline gives CDR1 LGHNA, CDR2 YSLEER. V gave up 2 bases and J gave up 4 bases, with 11 bases separating them. This CDR3 is 15 amino acids long. Here the CDR3 reads CASSQFRADNEKLFF. The CDR3 DNA follows: TGCGCCAGCAGCCAATTCCGGGCAGATAATGAAAAACTGTTTTTT.

This clone was counted a few times. The V gene is TRBV27, the J gene TRBJ2-7; D is unclear. Trimming cost V 5 bases and J 3 bases, with 14 bases left between them. Germline values: CDR1 MNHEY, CDR2 SMNVEV (reference sequence). CDR3 length equals 14 residues. CDR3 in amino acids: CASSPLGSDYEQYF. For the CDR3, the DNA is TGTGCCAGCAGTCCCCTCGGGTCGGACTACGAGCAGTACTTC.

This rearrangement joins TRBV5-6 to TRBJ1-5; TRBD1 matches 9 bases. This CDR3 comprises 14 residues. V dropped 4 bases and J dropped 6; count of bases not matched to a gene: 5. Per the germline V gene, CDR1 is SGHDT and CDR2 is YYEEEE. The CDR3 DNA is TGTGCCAGCAGCCCACAGGGGGCCGGTCAGCCCCAGCATTTT. It encodes CASSPQGAGQPQHF. Together with reference TRBV5-6 and TRBJ1-5, the CDR3 gives the full variable domain: DAGVTQSPTHLIKTRGQQVTLRCSPKSGHDTVSWYQQALGQGPQFIFQYYEEEERQRGNFPDRFSGHQFPNYSSELNVNALLLGDSALYLCASSPQGAGQPQHFGDGTRLSIL.

The chain couples TRBV7-2 to TRBJ1-1; D is undetermined. The ends were cut back, 5 bases at V and 6 bases at J, with 7 bases in the middle. Germline CDR1 is SGHTA and CDR2 is FQGNSA. The CDR3 consists of 11 residues. CDR3 amino acids: CASSQVAEAFF. DNA of the CDR3: TGTGCCAGCAGCCAGGTCGCTGAAGCTTTCTTT.

This clone was counted only a few times. The chain combines TRBV5-6 with TRBJ1-1; tentative D call: TRBD1 (5 bases). The V and J ends lost 6 bases and 5 bases respectively, with 20 bases between them. This CDR3 contains 15 residues. CDR1 SGHDT and CDR2 YYEEEE come from the germline V gene. CDR3 nucleotide sequence: TGTGCCAGCACCGAAAGCCCGGGCCCAGGGACTGAAGCTTTCTTT. Amino acid sequence: CASTESPGPGTEAFF. Based on the CDR3 plus reference TRBV5-6 and TRBJ1-1, the full variable domain is DAGVTQSPTHLIKTRGQQVTLRCSPKSGHDTVSWYQQALGQGPQFIFQYYEEEERQRGNFPDRFSGHQFPNYSSELNVNALLLGDSALYLCASTESPGPGTEAFFGQGTRLTVV.

The chain employs TRBV28 and TRBJ1-1; 11 bases align to TRBD1. V was pared by 5 bases and J by 1 base, with 6 bases of the junction left unmatched. The CDR3 is made up of 16 amino acids. CDR1 and CDR2 (germline): MDHEN, SYDVKM. DNA of the CDR3: TGTGCCAGCAGTGCGGACAGGGGGCCGGGGAACACTGAAGCTTTCTTT. It yields the protein CASSADRGPGNTEAFF.

The V and J genes are TRBV20-1 and TRBJ1-5, with D uncertain. V was trimmed by 4 bases and J by 8 bases, leaving 6 bases between them. Germline V gene sequence: CDR1 DFQATT, CDR2 SNEGSKA (reference sequence). The CDR3 is 10 amino acids. The CDR3 DNA is TGCAGTGCTAACTTGGAGCCCCAGCATTTT. Translating it yields CSANLEPQHF.

This chain joins TRBV7-6 and TRBJ1-4, with 7 bases fitting TRBD1. The CDR3 loop spans 14 amino acids. Germline CDR1 is SGHVS and CDR2 is FNYEAQ. Trimming cost V 5 bases and J 7 bases; bases outside gene matches: 7. The DNA for the CDR3 is TGTGCCAGCAGCCAGGGGACAGAAGGTGAAAAACTGTTTTTT. Its translation is CASSQGTEGEKLFF. The full variable domain, with the rest looked up from reference TRBV7-6 and TRBJ1-4, is GAGVSQSPRYKVTKRGQDVALRCDPISGHVSLYWYRQALGQGPEFLTYFNYEAQQDKSGLPNDRFSAERPEGSISTLTIQRTEQRDSAMYRCASSQGTEGEKLFFGSGTQLSVL.

The V call is TRBV7-6, the J call TRBJ2-1; D call uncertain. This CDR3 spans 11 amino acids. With 3 bases removed from V and 5 bases from J, the gap between germline ends came to 2 bases. CDR1 and CDR2 from the germline V gene are SGHVS and FNYEAQ. The CDR3 region is CASSFDNEQFF. DNA of the CDR3: TGTGCCAGCAGCTTCGACAATGAGCAGTTCTTC.

The DNA for the CDR3 is TGTGCCAGCACACAATCCGGGACAGGGGGGAACATTCAGTACTTC. It translates to CASTQSGTGGNIQYF. The chain employs TRBV2 and TRBJ2-4; TRBD1 aligns across 11 bases. With 7 bases clipped from V and 7 bases from J, the junction kept 9 bases outside the gene matches. The CDR3 contains 15 residues. Germline V gives CDR1 SNHLY, CDR2 FYNNEI.

The chain recombines TRBV9 with TRBJ2-5; 7 nucleotides agree with TRBD2. Germline CDR1 SGDLS, CDR2 YYNGEE. After removal of 0 bases from V and 0 bases from J, the junction contained 2 bases not matched to a gene. CDR3 length: 15 residues. The CDR3 is CASSVAAGDQETQYF. The CDR3 bases are TGTGCCAGCAGCGTAGCCGCGGGAGACCAAGAGACCCAGTACTTC.